Below, 6 T cell receptor beta chains from the same sample are listed, as sequenced in a study of T cells in women clearing cervical HPV infection. Assay used: immunoSEQ multiplex PCR; TCRdb lists only in-frame clones, some missing. Its listing shows about 39,000 clones. Material: blood buffy coat. Receptors originate from a woman between 18 and 70 years old with a cervical HPV16 infection that either progressed to CIN3+ or cleared (not recorded which).

A remark on this clone: Read coverage stops 3 residues before the CDR3 terminus; the germline J gene supplies the remainder. The chain links TRBV5-1 to TRBJ2-2; TRBD1 agrees at 8 bases. This CDR3 has 15 residues. CDR1 and CDR2 (germline): SGHRS, YFSETQ. V shed 4 bases, J shed 7 bases, and the junction held 9 bases outside the gene matches. CDR3 protein: CASSPRTGINGELFF. CDR3 DNA (partial): TGCGCCAGCAGCCCGCGGACAGGGATAAACGGGGAG.

About this clone: The read ends 3 residues shy of where the CDR3 ends; the end is completed using the germline J gene. The chain combines TRBV28 with TRBJ1-2; 7 nucleotides line up with TRBD1. The CDR3 contains 14 residues. Germline-derived CDR1 and CDR2 are MDHEN and SYDVKM. The covered CDR3 bases are TGTGCCAGCAGCCCAGGGGGGAGCTCCTACGAC. Protein: CASSPGGSSYD. The full CDR3 is CASSPGGSSYDYTF.

A remark on this clone: The read gets to within 3 residues of the CDR3 end, and the germline J gene fills in the rest. The genes are TRBV19 and TRBJ2-5; TRBD2 matches 8 bases. Per germline, CDR1 LNHDA and CDR2 SQIVND (reference sequence). CDR3 length: 16 amino acids. Here the CDR3 reads CASSISAGTSADTQYF. Incomplete CDR3 DNA: TGTGCCAGTAGTATATCGGCCGGGACTAGTGCAGATACC. Variable domain in full (rest from reference TRBV19 and TRBJ2-5): DGGITQSPKYLFRKEGQNVTLSCEQNLNHDAMYWYRQDPGQGLRLIYYSQIVNDFQKGDIAEGYSVSREKKESFPLTVTSAQKNPTAFYLCASSISAGTSADTQYFGPGTRLLVL.

Notes on this clone: Read coverage stops 3 residues before the CDR3 terminus; the germline J gene supplies the remainder. This chain links TRBV7-3 with TRBJ2-7; the match to TRBD1 covers 8 bases. The CDR3 is made up of 13 amino acids. The trim removed 4 bases at V and 6 bases at J, leaving 5 bases unmatched. CDR1 and CDR2 from the germline V gene are SGHTA and FQGTGA. The CDR3 loop is CASSYQQGAEQYF. Partial CDR3 DNA: TGTGCCAGCAGCTACCAGCAGGGGGCCGAG.

As for this clone: One end of the junction does not line up with germline, which may come from a read error. Read coverage stops 3 residues before the CDR3 terminus; the germline J gene supplies the remainder. The chain joins TRBV18 to TRBJ1-2, with TRBD1 matching over 7 bases. Germline values: CDR1 KGHSH, CDR2 LQKENI. The CDR3 loop spans 14 amino acids. The covered CDR3 bases are TGTGCCAGCTCCCCACTGGGGACAGCCTACGAC. This sequence encodes CASSPLGTAYD. The complete CDR3 reads CASSPLGTAYDYTF.

Comments on this clone: The read is 3 residues too short to cover the CDR3 end, so that end is filled in from the germline J gene. V usage is TRBV20-1 and J usage is TRBJ2-2; possible D gene TRBD1, 6 bases. CDR3 length: 16 residues. V lost 5 bases to trimming and J lost 3 bases, with 19 bases between them. Germline loops: CDR1 DFQATT, CDR2 SNEGSKA (reference sequence). CDR3 sequence: CSAGIQGTKDTGELFF. The sequenced part of the CDR3 DNA is TGCAGTGCTGGGATACAGGGAACAAAGGACACCGGGGAG.